The T cell receptor beta chain described here comes from a study of blood T cell repertoires in COVID-19. Whole-study context: The United States, Italy and Spain provided the acute and convalescent COVID-19 samples. Sources were T cells, B-cell-depleted T cells, or PBMCs; the material itself was cDNA or gDNA.

Some clones are missing from TCRdb's copy, which holds only in-frame ones; the method was immunoSEQ multiplex PCR. The sample carries 100,000 to 150,000 clones, about four fifths recorded once. V gave up 5 bases and J gave up 3 bases, with 11 bases separating them. Germline lookup yields CDR1 SGHAT and CDR2 FQNNGV. The CDR3 has 14 amino acids. This chain connects TRBV11-2 to TRBJ1-3, with D possibly matching TRBD1 (5 bases). This receptor was identified in a man aged 40-49 years with active or convalescent COVID-19. Sequencing was performed on peripheral blood. The CDR3 DNA reads as TGTGCCAGCAGCCGCTCAGGGTATGGAAACACCATATATTTT. Protein product: CASSRSGYGNTIYF.